The source of this T cell receptor (beta chain) is a study of graft-versus-host responses after intestinal transplantation. Background on the study: Recipients underwent multivisceral, liver-intestinal, or isolated intestinal transplants. General observations from the study: High graft-versus-host to host-versus-graft clonal ratios were seen in allografts of patients with graft-donor T cell macrochimerism.

This CDR3 spans 18 amino acids. Per germline, CDR1 GTSNPN and CDR2 SVGIG (reference sequence). Trimming took 1 base from V and 3 from J; bases not matched to a gene: 11. Notes on this clone: The target antigen is unknown.

Using immunoSEQ multiplex PCR, the repertoire was profiled, and TCRdb retains in-frame clones only, with some absent. The sample yields some 70,000 clones, around 87% seen once. The clonotype comes from a human donor who was the organ donor for an intestinal transplant. The material sequenced was unstimulated CD8+ T cells sorted from spleen or lymph node cells, taken before transplant. The V gene is TRBV30, the J gene TRBJ1-3, with 11 bases matching TRBD1. The CDR3 DNA is TGTGCCTGGAGTGCCCCCCTCCGGACAGGGGGCTTTGGAAACACCATATATTTT. Encoded protein: CAWSAPLRTGGFGNTIYF.